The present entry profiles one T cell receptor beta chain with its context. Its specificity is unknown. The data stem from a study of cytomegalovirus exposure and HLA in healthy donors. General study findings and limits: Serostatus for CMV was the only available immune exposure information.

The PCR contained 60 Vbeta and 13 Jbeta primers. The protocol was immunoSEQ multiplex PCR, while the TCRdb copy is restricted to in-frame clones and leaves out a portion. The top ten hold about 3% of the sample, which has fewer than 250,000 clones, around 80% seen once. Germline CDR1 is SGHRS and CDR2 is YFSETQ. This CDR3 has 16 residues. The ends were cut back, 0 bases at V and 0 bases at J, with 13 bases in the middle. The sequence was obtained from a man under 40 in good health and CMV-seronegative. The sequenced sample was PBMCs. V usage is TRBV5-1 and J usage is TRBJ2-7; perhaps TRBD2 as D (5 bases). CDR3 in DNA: TGCGCCAGCAGCTTGGGATCAGCGGTAATCTCCTACGAGCAGTACTTC. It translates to CASSLGSAVISYEQYF.